The TCR beta chain described here comes from a study of blood T cell repertoires in COVID-19. Study in general: COVID-19 samples collected from the United States, Italy and Spain covered acute and convalescent phases. From T cells, B-cell-depleted T cells, or PBMCs came the material, which was cDNA or gDNA.

Authors' methods: Quantification of nucleated cells was approximated via reference gene primer amplification. The table came from immunoSEQ multiplex PCR; TCRdb's copy has only in-frame clones and leaves some out. D and trimming come from the DNA, and the V and J calls and clone size come from that table. The profile covers about 200,000 clones, with around 86% appearing a single time and roughly 5.7% taken by the ten largest. The sequencing sample was made of peripheral blood. The TCR sequence derives from a man of 80 years or more with acute or convalescent COVID-19.

The CDR3 loop is CAWRRGMNTGELFF. DNA for the CDR3: TGTGCCTGGAGGCGGGGGATGAACACCGGGGAGCTGTTTTTT. This sequence joins TRBV30 and TRBJ2-2; 7 bases fit TRBD2. Germline trimming cut 3 bases from V and 1 base from J; bases unmatched to any gene: 2. This CDR3 is built from 14 residues. Germline-derived CDR1 and CDR2 are GTSNPN and SVGIG (reference sequence).